A few counts support the clone carrying this T cell receptor (beta chain). Its specificity is unknown. Sequencing used immunoSEQ multiplex PCR; TCRdb keeps in-frame clones, though not all of them. The repertoire holds about 58,000 clones, with around two thirds as singletons. The sample comes from a study of T cell clones after liver transplantation. The wider study: TCRbeta sequencing after a pre-transplant mixed lymphocyte reaction identified graft-donor-reactive clones, later tracked in post-transplant blood. At least one year of complete immunosuppression withdrawal without enzymes over twice normal defined tolerance. Findings and caveats of the study: Low donor cell numbers restricted donor-reactive repertoire measurement in two subjects. Graft donor-reactive T cells may have migrated into the graft rather than being deleted.

With 3 bases clipped from V and 2 bases from J, the junction kept 11 bases outside the gene matches. This CDR3 is built from 18 residues. The germline gives CDR1 WNHNN, CDR2 SYGVQD (reference sequence). The TCR comes from a human patient who received a liver transplant. The T cells may partly be graft donor cells. The chain combines TRBV10-1 with TRBJ2-1, with 9 bases aligning to TRBD1. The sequencing here drew on CD4+ T cells from blood, taken at the approximately 16-month timepoint. The CDR3 loop is CASSDPTGGWWAYNEQFF. The DNA of the CDR3 is TGCGCCAGCAGTGACCCTACAGGGGGCTGGTGGGCCTACAATGAGCAGTTCTTC.